The sample holds a few counts of the clone carrying this TCR beta chain. No antigen is known for it. This specimen belongs to a study of CD8+ T cells in alopecia areata. Background on the study: A regimen of oral tofacitinib, 5 to 10 mg twice daily, was given to treated patients. Study-wide results and limits: Scalp repertoires also include resident alphabeta T cells from normal skin. Clonality exceeded that of normal scalp in lesional scalp, most notably in alopecia totalis/universalis.

In alopecia areata patients, both lesional scalp punch biopsies and peripheral blood were collected. The V end was cut by 6 bases, the J end by 6 bases, with 21 bases between. This CDR3 comprises 15 residues. The germline gives CDR1 LGHNA, CDR2 YNFKEQ. Reverse transcription of extracted RNA yielded cDNA, which provided the sequencing template. Data came from immunoSEQ multiplex PCR; TCRdb stores just in-frame clones and leaves some out. The sample yields 65,000 to 75,000 clones, around 49% seen once. The sequence was collected from a human donor with alopecia areata. The gene calls are TRBV4-2 and TRBJ2-7; the D is unclear. Material: CD8+ T cells sorted from blood, obtained at week 0. The CDR3 loop is CASRKDMDFTGEQYF. The DNA of the CDR3 is TGTGCCAGCAGAAAAGACATGGATTTCACGGGCGAGCAGTACTTC.